Presented here are 19 T cell receptor beta chains from one specimen sequenced in a study of cytomegalovirus exposure and HLA in healthy donors. PCR primers comprised 60 Vbeta and 13 Jbeta primers. Clones were read by immunoSEQ multiplex PCR, and TCRdb kept only the in-frame ones, dropping some. The sample holds 120,000 or so clones, over 65% seen once. Specimen: PBMCs. These receptors were taken from a young man in good health and CMV-seropositive.

V and J are TRBV27 and TRBJ1-5; possible D gene TRBD1, 5 bases. From germline, CDR1 is MNHEY and CDR2 SMNVEV (reference sequence). V was trimmed by 2 bases and J by 5 bases, leaving 13 bases between them. This CDR3 has 15 residues. The CDR3 spells CASSLGGYRYQPQHF. DNA of the CDR3: TGTGCCAGCAGTTTAGGGGGGTATCGGTATCAGCCCCAGCATTTT.

This chain links TRBV29-1 with TRBJ2-1, with 15 bases identical to TRBD2. V dropped 4 bases and J dropped 1; count of bases not matched to a gene: 8. CDR3 length equals 18 residues. Germline lookup yields CDR1 SQVTM and CDR2 ANQGSEA. Here the CDR3 reads CSVAPGLAGGRSYNEQFF. CDR3 in DNA: TGCAGCGTTGCGCCGGGACTAGCGGGAGGTCGGTCCTACAATGAGCAGTTCTTC.

The J gene is TRBJ2-3, the V gene TRBV6-5, with a possible D match to TRBD2 (5 bases). The V end lost 10 bases, the J end lost 0 bases, and 11 bases lay between the germline ends. The germline V gene encodes CDR1 MNHEY and CDR2 SVGAGI. This CDR3 has 13 amino acids. CDR3 residues: CATRRTSTDTQYF. Written as DNA, the CDR3 is TGTGCCACCCGGAGGACCAGCACAGATACGCAGTATTTT.

V usage is TRBV2 and J usage is TRBJ1-1, with D perhaps TRBD1 (5 bases). Germline loops: CDR1 SNHLY, CDR2 FYNNEI. Trimming pared 4 bases from V and 1 base from J, leaving 10 bases between. CDR3 size: 14 residues. CDR3 protein: CASSAGPRNTEAFF. The CDR3 nucleotides read TGTGCCAGCAGTGCAGGGCCTAGGAACACTGAAGCTTTCTTT.

The V gene is TRBV4-2, the J gene TRBJ2-1, with D perhaps TRBD1 (6 bases). The CDR3 consists of 15 residues. Germline V lookup: CDR1 LGHNA, CDR2 YNFKEQ. The V end lost 2 bases, the J end lost 5 bases, and 13 bases lay between the germline ends. DNA of the CDR3: TGTGCCAGCAGCCAATACGTAGGACAGAACAATGAGCAGTTCTTC. Its translation: CASSQYVGQNNEQFF.

This clone was counted once. The V call is TRBV4-1, the J call TRBJ1-2, with TRBD1 matching 7 bases. Germline CDR1 MGHRA, CDR2 YSYEKL. The ends lost 1 base at V and 4 bases at J; junction bases unmatched: 0. The CDR3 contains 13 residues. CDR3 coding DNA: TGCGCCAGCAGCCAAGGGGACAGCTATGGCTACACCTTC. It codes for CASSQGDSYGYTF.

The gene calls are TRBV4-3 and TRBJ2-2; no clear D gene. The germline gives CDR1 LGHNA, CDR2 YSLEER. CDR3 length: 16 amino acids. The V end was cut by 0 bases, the J end by 7 bases, with 15 bases between. CDR3 residues: CASSQDPASRVGELFF. The CDR3 DNA follows: TGCGCCAGCAGCCAAGATCCTGCGAGCCGGGTCGGGGAGCTGTTTTTT.

The V gene is TRBV4-3, the J gene TRBJ2-7; 9 bases map to TRBD1. Trimming cost V 5 bases and J 3 bases; bases outside gene matches: 2. In germline, CDR1 is LGHNA, CDR2 YSLEER. This CDR3 comprises 13 residues. CDR3 loop: CASSSGQGYEQYF. The CDR3 DNA follows: TGCGCCAGCAGCTCGGGACAGGGCTACGAGCAGTACTTC.

This clone was counted between two and nine times. This rearrangement joins TRBV6-6 to TRBJ1-1; 7 bases are a match to TRBD1. Unmatched junction bases numbered 8, after V lost 6 bases and J lost 4 bases. Germline lookup yields CDR1 MNHNY and CDR2 SVGAGI (reference sequence). This CDR3 is 14 amino acids long. CDR3 sequence: CASSPDRVGTEAFF. DNA of the CDR3: TGTGCCAGCAGCCCCGACAGGGTGGGCACTGAAGCTTTCTTT.

The genes are TRBV6-5 and TRBJ2-7; 8 bases fit TRBD2. V shed 4 bases and J 3 bases; nucleotides not matched to a gene: 5. CDR3 length: 14 residues. Germline CDR1 is MNHEY and CDR2 is SVGAGI. The CDR3: CASSSGGGGYEQYF. The DNA of the CDR3 is TGTGCCAGCAGTTCGGGGGGGGGAGGCTACGAGCAGTACTTC.

The J gene is TRBJ1-2, the V gene TRBV7-9; D is undetermined. Germline V lookup: CDR1 SEHNR, CDR2 FQNEAQ (reference sequence). Trimming shortened V by 4 bases and J by 3 bases, and 18 bases separated the two germline ends. The CDR3 is 16 amino acids. The CDR3 bases are TGTGCCAGCAGCTGGGTGGAGGACCCATCCTACTATGGCTACACCTTC. Amino acid sequence: CASSWVEDPSYYGYTF.

The CDR3 region has the DNA TGTGCCAGCAGCCTGGCGGGAGGGCACTACGAGCAGTACTTC. Translated, it gives CASSLAGGHYEQYF. This chain joins TRBV9 and TRBJ2-7; 9 nucleotides match TRBD2. Trimming at V came to 4 bases and at J to 3 bases, leaving 5 bases not matched to a gene. CDR1 is SGDLS and CDR2 is YYNGEE in the germline V gene. This CDR3 comprises 14 residues. Based on the CDR3 plus reference TRBV9 and TRBJ2-7, the full variable domain is DSGVTQTPKHLITATGQRVTLRCSPRSGDLSVYWYQQSLDQGLQFLIQYYNGEERAKGNILERFSAQQFPDLHSELNLSSLELGDSALYFCASSLAGGHYEQYFGPGTRLTVT.

This clone occurred a few times. The chain carries TRBV7-3 and TRBJ2-3; 10 bases align to TRBD1. V shed 5 bases, J shed 0 bases, and the junction held 5 bases outside the gene matches. The CDR3 has 16 residues. The germline V gene has CDR1 SGHTA and CDR2 FQGTGA. This CDR3 is CASSQGDRGSTDTQYF. As DNA, the CDR3 is TGTGCCAGCAGCCAAGGGGACAGGGGCAGCACAGATACGCAGTATTTT.

The chain employs TRBV5-8 and TRBJ1-4, with D possibly TRBD1 on 6 matching bases. V was trimmed by 3 bases and J by 5 bases, leaving 14 bases between them. The length of the CDR3 is 15 residues. Germline assignment: CDR1 SGHTS and CDR2 YDEGEE. The CDR3 DNA follows: TGTGCCAGCAGCTCAAGACAGGACTGGAATGAAAAACTGTTTTTT. It translates to CASSSRQDWNEKLFF.

The chain has TRBV5-6 and TRBJ2-1, with D possibly TRBD2 on 6 matching bases. CDR1 SGHDT and CDR2 YYEEEE come from the germline V gene. The V and J ends lost 5 bases and 3 bases respectively, with 21 bases between them. CDR3 length equals 17 residues. This chain's CDR3 is CASRIGFDSGIYNEQFF. The CDR3 DNA reads as TGTGCCAGCAGGATTGGTTTCGATAGCGGAATCTACAATGAGCAGTTCTTC.

The V call is TRBV13, the J call TRBJ2-1, with a tentative D call TRBD2 (5 bases). Germline values: CDR1 PRHDT, CDR2 FYEKMQ (reference sequence). Trimming took 5 bases from V and 6 from J, leaving 14 bases between them. The CDR3 spans 14 residues. The CDR3 protein is CASSPLDYFNEQFF. The CDR3 region has the DNA TGTGCCAGCAGCCCACTCGACTACTTCAATGAGCAGTTCTTC.

The J gene is TRBJ2-3, the V gene TRBV5-1, with 9 positions matching TRBD2. From germline, CDR1 is SGHRS and CDR2 YFSETQ. The V segment lost 4 bases and the J segment 3 bases; nucleotides outside the gene matches: 6. The CDR3 totals 15 residues. CDR3: CASSRRLAGTDTQYF. In DNA form, the CDR3 reads TGCGCCAGCAGCCGGAGGCTAGCGGGAACAGATACGCAGTATTTT. The variable domain in full, completed from reference TRBV5-1 and TRBJ2-3, reads KAGVTQTPRYLIKTRGQQVTLSCSPISGHRSVSWYQQTPGQGLQFLFEYFSETQRNKGNFPGRFSGRQFSNSRSEMNVSTLELGDSALYLCASSRRLAGTDTQYFGPGTRLTVL.

This sequence joins TRBV5-5 and TRBJ2-2; D is unclear. V lost 0 bases to trimming and J lost 6 bases, with 9 bases between them. The CDR3 consists of 14 residues. Germline V gives CDR1 SGHKS, CDR2 YYEKEE (reference sequence). The CDR3 loop is CASSLVSTAGELFF. In DNA form, the CDR3 reads TGTGCCAGCAGCTTGGTTTCTACGGCCGGGGAGCTGTTTTTT.

This chain uses TRBV4-2 with TRBJ2-7; 9 bases are a match to TRBD2. Germline V lookup: CDR1 LGHNA, CDR2 YNFKEQ. Trimming cost V 3 bases and J 0 bases; bases outside gene matches: 3. The CDR3 has 15 residues. The DNA for the CDR3 is TGTGCCAGCAGCCAGGTTAGCGGGAGCTCCTACGAGCAGTACTTC. It is translated as CASSQVSGSSYEQYF.